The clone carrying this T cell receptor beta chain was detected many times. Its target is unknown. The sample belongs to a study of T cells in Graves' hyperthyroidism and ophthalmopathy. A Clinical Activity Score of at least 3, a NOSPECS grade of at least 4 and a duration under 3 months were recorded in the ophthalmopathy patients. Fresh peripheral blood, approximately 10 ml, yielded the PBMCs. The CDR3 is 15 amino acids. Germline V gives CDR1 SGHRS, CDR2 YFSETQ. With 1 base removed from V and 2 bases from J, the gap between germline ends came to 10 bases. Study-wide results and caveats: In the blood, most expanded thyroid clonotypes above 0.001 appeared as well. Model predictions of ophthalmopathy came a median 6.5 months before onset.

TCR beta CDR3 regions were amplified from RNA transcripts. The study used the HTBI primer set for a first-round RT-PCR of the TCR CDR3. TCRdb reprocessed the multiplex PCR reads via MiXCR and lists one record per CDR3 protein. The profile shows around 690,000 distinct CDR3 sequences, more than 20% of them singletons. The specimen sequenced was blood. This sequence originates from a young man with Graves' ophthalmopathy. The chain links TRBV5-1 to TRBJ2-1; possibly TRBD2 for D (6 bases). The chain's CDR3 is CASSLSASAYNEQFF. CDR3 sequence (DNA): TGCGCCAGCAGCTTGTCGGCTAGCGCCTACAATGAGCAGTTCTTC.